The rows below give T cell receptor beta chains drawn from one sample of a study of early T cells in non-severe SARS-CoV-2 infection. TCRdb called the 5' RACE reads again in MiXCR, with one record for every CDR3 protein. The sample yields roughly 70,000 distinct CDR3 sequences, around 12% seen once. Source material: whole blood. These receptors were taken from an adult who was a healthcare worker with PCR-confirmed SARS-CoV-2 infection or an uninfected control (not recorded which). CDR3s include the opening cysteine and the closing phenylalanine or tryptophan. The D gene is left open where the match is weak. Rows give clone size only sometimes, using once, few, many, or a class for an expanded clone.

TRBJ1-1 | TRBV20-1 | . | many | CSPSGGEGMNTEAFF | TGCAGTCCTAGCGGAGGGGAGGGAATGAACACTGAAGCTTTCTTT
TRBJ2-2 | TRBV7-2 | . | many | CASTDGGGGELFF | TGTGCCAGCACTGATGGGGGTGGCGGGGAGCTGTTTTTT
TRBJ1-1 | TRBV6-5 | . | many | CASIGVIEAFF | TGTGCCAGCATCGGGGTGATTGAAGCTTTCTTT
TRBJ1-2 | TRBV12-3/TRBV12-4 | TRBD1 | . | CASSLTGSYTF | TGTGCCAGCAGTTTGACAGGGAGCTACACCTTC
TRBJ2-7 | TRBV12-3/TRBV12-4 | . | many | CASSLGTSYLVEQYF | TGTGCCAGCAGTTTAGGGACCTCCTACCTCGTGGAGCAGTACTTC
TRBJ2-1 | TRBV29-1 | . | many | CSAPYGTDKQFF | TGCAGCGCTCCATATGGGACGGATAAGCAGTTCTTC
TRBJ2-7 | TRBV6-2/TRBV6-3 | . | many | CASSYGGTYEQYF | TGTGCCAGCAGTTACGGGGGCACCTACGAGCAGTACTTC
TRBJ1-2 | TRBV28 | TRBD1 | many | CASTFDRENYGYTF | TGTGCCAGCACCTTCGACAGGGAGAACTATGGCTACACCTTC
TRBJ2-7 | TRBV11-2 | . | many | CASSLDTRGYEQYF | TGTGCCAGCAGCTTAGACACTAGAGGGTACGAGCAGTACTTC
TRBJ1-1 | TRBV20-1 | . | many | CSARLQGSNTEAFF | TGCAGTGCTAGGTTGCAGGGCTCGAACACTGAAGCTTTCTTT
TRBJ2-1 | TRBV4-2 | . | . | CASSQDSPTEQFF | TGTGCCAGCAGCCAAGATAGTCCGACGGAGCAGTTCTTC
TRBJ2-7 | TRBV5-1 | . | . | CASSLRTLRAYEQYF | TGCGCCAGCAGCTTGAGGACTCTCCGAGCCTACGAGCAGTACTTC
TRBJ2-5 | TRBV20-1 | . | many | CSARKGSGQETQYF | TGCAGTGCTAGGAAGGGGTCCGGTCAAGAGACCCAGTACTTC
TRBJ2-7 | TRBV12-3/TRBV12-4 | . | many | CASSLGGTYEQYF | TGTGCCAGCAGTTTAGGGGGAACCTACGAGCAGTACTTC
TRBJ1-2 | TRBV6-5 | . | . | CASSYGEGYTF | TGTGCCAGCAGTTACGGCGAGGGCTACACCTTC
TRBJ2-7 | TRBV28 | . | many | CASSLFTYEQYF | TGTGCCAGCAGTTTATTCACCTACGAGCAGTACTTC
TRBJ2-3 | TRBV6-1 | . | many | CASSESPGFDTQYF | TGTGCCAGCAGTGAGAGCCCGGGGTTTGATACGCAGTATTTT
TRBJ2-7 | TRBV11-2 | TRBD2 | many | CASSPAPLATTYEQYF | TGTGCCAGCAGCCCCGCCCCACTAGCGACTACCTACGAGCAGTACTTC
TRBJ1-5 | TRBV18 | . | many | CASSRGGVDQPQHF | TGTGCCAGCTCTCGCGGGGGGGTCGATCAGCCCCAGCATTTT
TRBJ1-2 | TRBV6-6 | TRBD1 | many | CASVERPGARDREGYGYTF | TGTGCCAGCGTCGAGAGACCTGGAGCCCGGGACAGGGAGGGCTATGGCTACACCTTC
TRBJ1-4 | TRBV7-6 | . | many | CASSSSTGLNEKLFF | TGTGCCAGCAGCTCCTCGACAGGTCTTAATGAAAAACTGTTTTTT
TRBJ2-7 | TRBV5-4 | . | many | CASSVGTLSYEQYF | TGTGCCAGCAGCGTAGGGACACTCTCCTACGAGCAGTACTTC
TRBJ2-5 | TRBV9 | TRBD1 | few | CASSVAGGEETQYF | TGTGCCAGCAGCGTTGCAGGGGGCGAAGAGACCCAGTACTTC
TRBJ2-1 | TRBV20-1 | . | . | CSARGSGEQFF | TGCAGTGCTAGAGGTTCAGGTGAGCAGTTCTTC
TRBJ2-3 | TRBV14 | . | many | CASSWAGPSTDTQYF | TGTGCCAGCAGCTGGGCCGGGCCTAGCACAGATACGCAGTATTTT
TRBJ1-3 | TRBV7-2 | . | many | CASSSHPQGFSENTIYF | TGTGCCAGCAGCTCCCACCCACAGGGATTCTCTGAAAACACCATATATTTT
TRBJ2-7 | TRBV28 | . | many | CASSFYSVEQYF | TGTGCCAGCAGTTTCTATAGCGTCGAGCAGTACTTC
TRBJ1-5 | TRBV28 | . | many | CASSLWRQATYSNQPQHF | TGTGCCAGCAGTTTATGGAGACAGGCCACGTATAGCAATCAGCCCCAGCATTTT
TRBJ2-5 | TRBV29-1 | TRBD1 | . | CSVAPGQGAGRETQYF | TGCAGCGTTGCCCCGGGACAGGGGGCAGGTCGCGAGACCCAGTACTTC
TRBJ1-2 | TRBV12-3/TRBV12-4 | . | many | CASSLGTWHYGYTF | TGTGCCAGCAGCCTTGGGACTTGGCACTATGGCTACACCTTC
TRBJ2-1 | TRBV19 | . | many | CASRITSSSYNEQFF | TGTGCCAGTAGAATAACGTCAAGCTCCTACAATGAGCAGTTCTTC
TRBJ2-1 | TRBV5-1 | . | many | CASSPGQNEQFF | TGCGCCAGCAGCCCCGGGCAGAATGAGCAGTTCTTC
TRBJ2-1 | TRBV3-1 | . | . | CASSGRKASSYNEQFF | TGTGCCAGCAGCGGCCGGAAGGCCAGCTCCTACAATGAGCAGTTCTTC
TRBJ1-5 | TRBV6-2/TRBV6-3 | . | many | CASRSEGVGNQPQHF | TGTGCCAGCAGATCCGAGGGCGTCGGCAATCAGCCCCAGCATTTT
TRBJ2-7 | TRBV29-1 | TRBD1 | many | CSVAPDREPYEQYF | TGCAGCGTTGCCCCTGACAGGGAACCCTACGAGCAGTACTTC
TRBJ2-7 | TRBV7-9 | TRBD2 | many | CASSLGLAGHEQYF | TGTGCCAGCAGCCTGGGACTAGCGGGTCACGAGCAGTACTTC
TRBJ1-1 | TRBV12-3/TRBV12-4 | . | many | CASSLGPNTEAFF | TGTGCCAGCAGCTTAGGCCCGAACACTGAAGCTTTCTTT
TRBJ2-1 | TRBV7-8 | . | medium-sized | CASSPSQLRFPRDEQFF | TGTGCCAGCAGCCCATCTCAGCTAAGGTTCCCCCGGGATGAGCAGTTCTTC
TRBJ2-7 | TRBV5-4 | . | many | CASSYSISEQYF | TGTGCCAGCAGCTACTCTATCTCCGAGCAGTACTTC
TRBJ1-1 | TRBV29-1 | . | medium-sized | CSVKRNTEAFF | TGCAGCGTCAAGAGGAACACTGAAGCTTTCTTT
TRBJ1-1 | TRBV29-1 | TRBD1 | . | CSAAGGMNTEAFF | TGCAGTGCCGCAGGGGGTATGAACACTGAAGCTTTCTTT
TRBJ2-1 | TRBV6-2/TRBV6-3 | TRBD2 | many | CASSYSGTSWPFVKVGSYNEQFF | TGTGCCAGCAGTTACTCAGGGACTAGCTGGCCCTTTGTCAAAGTGGGCTCCTACAATGAGCAGTTCTTC
TRBJ1-2 | TRBV12-5 | . | many | CASSTGPNYGYTF | TGTGCCAGTAGTACAGGGCCGAACTATGGCTACACCTTC